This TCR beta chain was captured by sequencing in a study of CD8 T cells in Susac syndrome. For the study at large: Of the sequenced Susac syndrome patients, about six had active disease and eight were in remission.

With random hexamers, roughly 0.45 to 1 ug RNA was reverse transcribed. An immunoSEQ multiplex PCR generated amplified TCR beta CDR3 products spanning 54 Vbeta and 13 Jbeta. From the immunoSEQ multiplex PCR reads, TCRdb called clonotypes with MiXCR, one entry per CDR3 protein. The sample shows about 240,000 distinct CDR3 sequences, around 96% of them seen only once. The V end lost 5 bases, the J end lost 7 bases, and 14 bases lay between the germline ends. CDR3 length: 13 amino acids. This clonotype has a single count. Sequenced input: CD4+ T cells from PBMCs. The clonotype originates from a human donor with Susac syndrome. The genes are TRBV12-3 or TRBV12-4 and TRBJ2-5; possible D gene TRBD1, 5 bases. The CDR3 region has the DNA TGTGCCAGCAGTCAGGGTAAAGGGTGGACCCAGTACTTC. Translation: CASSQGKGWTQYF.